This paragraph reports one TCR beta chain. The data derive from a study of blood T cell repertoires in COVID-19. Study overall: PBMCs, B-cell-depleted T cells, or T cells were the source of the cDNA or gDNA that made up the material.

CDR1 and CDR2 from the germline V gene are SNHLY and FYNNEI. V was pared by 10 bases and J by 2 bases, with 9 bases between. This CDR3 comprises 12 residues. The repertoire was sequenced with immunoSEQ multiplex PCR; TCRdb's copy has only in-frame clones and lacks some. The profile covers about 150,000 clones, with 75% to 90% appearing a single time and 4% taken by the ten largest. Individuals in the exposed group had encountered a COVID-19 case within 2 weeks preceding study entry. The rearrangement links TRBV2 to TRBJ1-5; D is undetermined. Material for sequencing was PBMCs or T cells enriched from blood (not recorded which). This sequence was found in a woman between 40 and 50 years old who had been exposed to COVID-19. The CDR3 loop reads CATTLGNQPQHF. The CDR3 bases are TGTGCCACCACTTTGGGCAATCAGCCCCAGCATTTT.